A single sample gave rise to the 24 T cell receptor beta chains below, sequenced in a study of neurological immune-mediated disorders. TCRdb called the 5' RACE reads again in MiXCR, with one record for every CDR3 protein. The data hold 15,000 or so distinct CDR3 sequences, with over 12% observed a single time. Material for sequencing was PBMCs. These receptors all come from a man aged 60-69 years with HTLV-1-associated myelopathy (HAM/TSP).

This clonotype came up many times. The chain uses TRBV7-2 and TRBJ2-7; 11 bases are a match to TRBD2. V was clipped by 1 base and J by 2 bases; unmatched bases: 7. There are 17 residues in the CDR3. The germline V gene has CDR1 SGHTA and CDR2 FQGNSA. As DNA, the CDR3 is TGTGCCAGCAGCTTAGAAAGCCCTAGCGGGGGGACCTACGAGCAGTACTTC. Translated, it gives CASSLESPSGGTYEQYF. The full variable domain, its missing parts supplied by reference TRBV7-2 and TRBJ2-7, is GAGVSQSPSNKVTEKGKDVELRCDPISGHTALYWYRQSLGQGLEFLIYFQGNSAPDKSGLPSDRFSAERTGGSVSTLTIQRTQQEDSAVYLCASSLESPSGGTYEQYFGPGTRLTVT.

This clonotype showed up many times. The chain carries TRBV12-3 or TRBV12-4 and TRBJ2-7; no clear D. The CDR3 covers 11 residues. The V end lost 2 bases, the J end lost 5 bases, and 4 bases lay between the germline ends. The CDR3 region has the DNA TGTGCCAGCAGTTTATTCAACGAGCAGTACTTC. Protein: CASSLFNEQYF.

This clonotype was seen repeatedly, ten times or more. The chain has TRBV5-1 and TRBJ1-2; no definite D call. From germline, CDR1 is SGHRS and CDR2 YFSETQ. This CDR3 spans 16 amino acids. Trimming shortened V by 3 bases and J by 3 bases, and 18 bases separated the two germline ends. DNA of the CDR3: TGCGCCAGCAGCTCCAACCGACAAGGGAGATACTATGGCTACACCTTC. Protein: CASSSNRQGRYYGYTF.

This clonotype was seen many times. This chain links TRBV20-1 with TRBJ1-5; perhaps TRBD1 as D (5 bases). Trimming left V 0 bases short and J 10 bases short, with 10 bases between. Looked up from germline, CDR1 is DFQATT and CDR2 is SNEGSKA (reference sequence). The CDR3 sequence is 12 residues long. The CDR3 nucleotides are TGCAGTGCTAGAGAGGGGGGAAGCCCCCAGCATTTT. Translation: CSAREGGSPQHF.

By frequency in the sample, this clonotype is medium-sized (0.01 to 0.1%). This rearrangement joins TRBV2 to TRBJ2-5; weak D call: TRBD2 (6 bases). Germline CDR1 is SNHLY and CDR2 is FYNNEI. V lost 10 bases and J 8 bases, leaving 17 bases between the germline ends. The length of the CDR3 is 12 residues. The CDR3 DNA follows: TGTGCCACCCAGGGCCTGGGGGGAACCCAGTACTTC. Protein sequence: CATQGLGGTQYF.

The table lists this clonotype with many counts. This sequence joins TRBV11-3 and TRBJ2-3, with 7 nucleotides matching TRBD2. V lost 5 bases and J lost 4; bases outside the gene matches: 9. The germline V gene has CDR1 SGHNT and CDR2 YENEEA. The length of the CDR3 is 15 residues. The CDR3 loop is CASSQASGISDTQYF. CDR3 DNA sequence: TGTGCCAGCAGCCAAGCTAGCGGAATCTCAGATACGCAGTATTTT.

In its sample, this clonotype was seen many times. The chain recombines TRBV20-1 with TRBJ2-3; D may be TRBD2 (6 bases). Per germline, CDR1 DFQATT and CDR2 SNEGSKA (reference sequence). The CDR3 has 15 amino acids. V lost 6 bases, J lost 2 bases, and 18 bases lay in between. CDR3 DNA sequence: TGCAGTGCCAGGCGATTACTAGCCTACACAGATACGCAGTATTTT. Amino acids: CSARRLLAYTDTQYF.

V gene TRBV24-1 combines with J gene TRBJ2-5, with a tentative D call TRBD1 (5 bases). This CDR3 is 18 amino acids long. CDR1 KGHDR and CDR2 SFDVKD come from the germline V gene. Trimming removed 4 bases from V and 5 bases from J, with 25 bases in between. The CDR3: CATSDLPGQPGHMETQYF. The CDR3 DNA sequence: TGTGCCACCAGTGACCTGCCTGGACAACCTGGTCATATGGAGACCCAGTACTTC.

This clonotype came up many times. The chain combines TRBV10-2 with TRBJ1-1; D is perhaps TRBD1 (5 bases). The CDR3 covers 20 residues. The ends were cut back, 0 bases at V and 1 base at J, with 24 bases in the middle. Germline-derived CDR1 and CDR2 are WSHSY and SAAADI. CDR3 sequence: CASSESKLAQGARRNTEAFF. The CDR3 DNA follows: TGCGCCAGCAGTGAGTCCAAGTTGGCGCAAGGGGCGCGGAGGAACACTGAAGCTTTCTTT.

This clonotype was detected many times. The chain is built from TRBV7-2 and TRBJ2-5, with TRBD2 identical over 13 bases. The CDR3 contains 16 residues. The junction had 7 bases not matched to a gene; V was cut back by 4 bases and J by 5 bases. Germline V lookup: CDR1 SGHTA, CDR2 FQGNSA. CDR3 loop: CASSSGLAGPGETQYF. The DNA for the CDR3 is TGTGCCAGCAGCTCGGGACTAGCGGGGCCGGGGGAGACCCAGTACTTC.

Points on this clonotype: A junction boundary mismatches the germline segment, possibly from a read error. The CDR3 bases are TGTGCCAGCAGTTCGCTCGGACAGGCAAATCAGCGCCAGCATTTT. It yields the protein CASSSLGQANQRQHF. The chain links TRBV27 to TRBJ1-5; 7 bases map to TRBD1. The CDR3 loop spans 15 amino acids. The germline gives CDR1 MNHEY, CDR2 SMNVEV (reference sequence).

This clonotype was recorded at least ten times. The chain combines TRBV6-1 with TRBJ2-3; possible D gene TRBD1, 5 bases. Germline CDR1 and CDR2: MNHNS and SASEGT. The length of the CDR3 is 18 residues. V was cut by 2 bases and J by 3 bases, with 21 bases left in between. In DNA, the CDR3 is TGTGCCAGCAGTGAATCGAATCCGTTCCAGCAGGGTACAGATACGCAGTATTTT. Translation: CASSESNPFQQGTDTQYF.

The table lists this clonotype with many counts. In DNA form, the CDR3 reads TGTGCCAGCAGCACGGGACTCCTAGAGACCCAGTACTTC. This codes for CASSTGLLETQYF. This chain joins TRBV5-5 and TRBJ2-5; D possibly corresponds to TRBD2 (6 bases). Germline V lookup: CDR1 SGHKS, CDR2 YYEKEE (reference sequence). The V and J ends lost 4 bases and 4 bases respectively, with 11 bases between them. The CDR3 covers 13 residues.

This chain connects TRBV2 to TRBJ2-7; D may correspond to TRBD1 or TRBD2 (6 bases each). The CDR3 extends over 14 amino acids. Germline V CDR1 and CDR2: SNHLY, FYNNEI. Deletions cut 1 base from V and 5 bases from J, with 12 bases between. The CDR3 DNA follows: TGTGCCAGCAGTGAAGTACAGGGCGGGGACGAGCAGTACTTC. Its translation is CASSEVQGGDEQYF. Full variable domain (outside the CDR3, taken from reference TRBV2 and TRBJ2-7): EPEVTQTPSHQVTQMGQEVILRCVPISNHLYFYWYRQILGQKVEFLVSFYNNEISEKSEIFDDQFSVERPDGSNFTLKIRSTKLEDSAMYFCASSEVQGGDEQYFGPGTRLTVT.

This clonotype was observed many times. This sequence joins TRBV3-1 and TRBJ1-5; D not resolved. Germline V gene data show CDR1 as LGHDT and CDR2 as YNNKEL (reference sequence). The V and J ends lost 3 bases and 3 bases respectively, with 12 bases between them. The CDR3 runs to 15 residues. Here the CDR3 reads CASSQGTTYNQPQHF. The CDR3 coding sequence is TGTGCCAGCAGCCAGGGAACAACCTACAATCAGCCCCAGCATTTT.

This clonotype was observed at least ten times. The chain's CDR3 is CASTQGARGTEAFF. CDR3 nucleotide sequence: TGTGCCTCTACTCAGGGGGCGCGGGGCACTGAAGCTTTCTTT. The J gene is TRBJ1-1, the V gene TRBV12-3 or TRBV12-4; 8 bases agree with TRBD1. J was trimmed by 4 bases and V by 11 bases; bases with no gene match: 12. The CDR3 is made up of 14 amino acids.

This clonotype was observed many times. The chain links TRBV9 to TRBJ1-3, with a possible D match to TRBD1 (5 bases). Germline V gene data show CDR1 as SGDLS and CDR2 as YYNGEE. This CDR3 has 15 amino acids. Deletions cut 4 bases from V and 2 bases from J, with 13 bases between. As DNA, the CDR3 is TGTGCCAGCAGCATAACCGGGACGGCTGGAAACACCATATATTTT. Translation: CASSITGTAGNTIYF. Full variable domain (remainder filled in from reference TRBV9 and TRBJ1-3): DSGVTQTPKHLITATGQRVTLRCSPRSGDLSVYWYQQSLDQGLQFLIQYYNGEERAKGNILERFSAQQFPDLHSELNLSSLELGDSALYFCASSITGTAGNTIYFGEGSWLTVV.

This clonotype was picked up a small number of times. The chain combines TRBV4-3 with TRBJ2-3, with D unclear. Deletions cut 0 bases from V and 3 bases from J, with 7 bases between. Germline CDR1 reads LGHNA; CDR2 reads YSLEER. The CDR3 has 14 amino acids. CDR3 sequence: CASSQDYRTDTQYF. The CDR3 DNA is TGCGCCAGCAGCCAAGACTATCGGACAGATACGCAGTATTTT.

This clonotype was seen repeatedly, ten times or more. In DNA form, the CDR3 reads TGTGCCAGCAGTGTAACAGGGGGCAATTCACCCCTCCACTTT. The encoded protein is CASSVTGGNSPLHF. The V gene is TRBV2, the J gene TRBJ1-6; the match to TRBD1 covers 9 bases. Per germline, CDR1 SNHLY and CDR2 FYNNEI. With V trimmed by 4 bases and J by 7 bases, 2 bases remained unmatched. The CDR3 is 14 residues long.

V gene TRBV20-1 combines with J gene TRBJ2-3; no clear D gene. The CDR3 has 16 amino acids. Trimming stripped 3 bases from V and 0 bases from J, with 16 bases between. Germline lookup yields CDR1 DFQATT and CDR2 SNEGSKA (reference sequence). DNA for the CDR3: TGCAGTGCTAGTAACCTACAGAGTCCTAGCACAGATACGCAGTATTTT. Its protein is CSASNLQSPSTDTQYF.

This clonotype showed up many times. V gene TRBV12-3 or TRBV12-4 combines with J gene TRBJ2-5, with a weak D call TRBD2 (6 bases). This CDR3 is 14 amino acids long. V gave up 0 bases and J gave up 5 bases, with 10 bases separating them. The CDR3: CASSLAGTGETQYF. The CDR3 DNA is TGTGCCAGCAGTTTAGCGGGGACTGGGGAGACCCAGTACTTC.

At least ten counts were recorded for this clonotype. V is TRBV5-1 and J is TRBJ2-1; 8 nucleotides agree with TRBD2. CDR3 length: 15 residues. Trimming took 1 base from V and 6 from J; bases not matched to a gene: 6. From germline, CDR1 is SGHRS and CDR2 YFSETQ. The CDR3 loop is CASSLRSGGVNEQFF. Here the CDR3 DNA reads TGCGCCAGCAGCTTGCGAAGCGGGGGCGTCAATGAGCAGTTCTTC.

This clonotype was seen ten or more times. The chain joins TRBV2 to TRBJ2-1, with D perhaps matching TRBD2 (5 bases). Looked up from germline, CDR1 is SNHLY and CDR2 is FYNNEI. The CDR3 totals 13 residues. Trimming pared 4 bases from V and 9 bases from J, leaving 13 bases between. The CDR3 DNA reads TGTGCCAGCAGTGCTGGACCAGGAGGTGAGCAGTTCTTC. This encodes CASSAGPGGEQFF.

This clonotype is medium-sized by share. The CDR3 reads CASKIVAPGHQPQHF. The DNA of the CDR3 is TGTGCCAGCAAGATCGTGGCCCCCGGTCATCAGCCCCAGCATTTT. The gene calls are TRBV27 and TRBJ1-5; no clear D. Trimming took 7 bases from V and 5 from J, leaving 18 bases between them. CDR3 length: 15 amino acids. Germline V gene sequence: CDR1 MNHEY, CDR2 SMNVEV (reference sequence).